What follows are 9 T cell receptor beta chains derived from one specimen sequenced in a study of blood T cell repertoires in COVID-19. Sequencing used immunoSEQ multiplex PCR; TCRdb keeps in-frame clones, though not all of them. The sample has 53,000 or so clones, more than 60% seen once. The material sequenced was peripheral blood. Receptors originate from a human donor with active or convalescent COVID-19. The donor label of this sample is uncertain.

In its sample, this clone was seen a few times. CDR3 in amino acids: CASSSGTGTFEKLFF. The CDR3 DNA reads as TGTGCCAGCAGTTCCGGGACAGGGACTTTTGAAAAACTGTTTTTT. The V and J genes are TRBV27 and TRBJ1-4; 9 bases map to TRBD1. CDR3 length: 15 amino acids. The V gene end was trimmed by 4 bases and the J gene end by 7 bases; junction bases not matched to a gene: 7. Germline V gene lookup returns CDR1 MNHEY and CDR2 SMNVEV (reference sequence).

The rearrangement uses TRBV6-6 and TRBJ1-6; D gene ambiguous. The CDR3 consists of 13 residues. The ends were cut back, 6 bases at V and 10 bases at J, with 13 bases in the middle. The germline V gene has CDR1 MNHNY and CDR2 SVGAGI (reference sequence). Here the CDR3 DNA reads TGTGCCAGCAGCGCCCGACCGCGGTCACCCCTCCACTTT. Translated, it gives CASSARPRSPLHF.

The chain combines TRBV11-3 with TRBJ2-2; 9 nucleotides agree with TRBD1. The length of the CDR3 is 16 residues. The V gene's germline CDR1 is SGHNT and CDR2 YENEEA. Losses at the gene ends were 4 bases for V and 4 bases for J; bases not matched to a gene: 7. CDR3 amino acids: CASSSAGTGFTGELFF. In DNA, the CDR3 is TGTGCCAGCAGCTCAGCCGGGACAGGGTTCACCGGGGAGCTGTTTTTT.

This clone was seen a handful of times. The genes are TRBV7-2 and TRBJ2-7, with a possible D match to TRBD2 (6 bases). Per the germline V gene, CDR1 is SGHTA and CDR2 is FQGNSA. The CDR3 runs 14 residues. Trimming removed 4 bases at V and 7 bases at J, with 17 bases between. The CDR3 here is CASSSSANGREQYF. The DNA for the CDR3 is TGTGCCAGCAGCTCTAGCGCCAACGGAAGGGAGCAGTACTTC.

The chain has TRBV5-1 and TRBJ1-1; TRBD1 matches at 7 bases. The CDR3 is made up of 15 amino acids. The trim removed 3 bases at V and 1 base at J, leaving 6 bases unmatched. Germline V gene lookup returns CDR1 SGHRS and CDR2 YFSETQ. CDR3 amino acids: CASSSRQGRNTEAFF. In DNA form, the CDR3 reads TGCGCCAGCAGCTCTAGACAGGGACGGAACACTGAAGCTTTCTTT.

This chain uses TRBV7-3 with TRBJ2-3; 9 nucleotides agree with TRBD2. The junction had 4 bases not matched to a gene; V was cut back by 3 bases and J by 6 bases. Germline-derived CDR1 and CDR2 are SGHTA and FQGTGA. The CDR3 has 14 amino acids. CDR3 amino acids: CASSFSGGGDTQYF. The CDR3 coding sequence is TGTGCCAGCAGCTTTAGCGGGGGTGGGGATACGCAGTATTTT.

The chain employs TRBV5-4 and TRBJ2-1, with TRBD2 matching 8 bases. Germline-derived CDR1 and CDR2 are SGHNT and YYREEE (reference sequence). The V and J ends lost 4 bases and 7 bases, in that order; junction bases with no gene match: 10. The CDR3 runs 15 residues. The CDR3 DNA reads TGTGCCAGCAGCCCGCGATTCCTAGCGGGTAATGAGCAGTTCTTC. Its protein is CASSPRFLAGNEQFF. The full variable domain, its missing parts supplied by reference TRBV5-4 and TRBJ2-1, is ETGVTQSPTHLIKTRGQQVTLRCSSQSGHNTVSWYQQALGQGPQFIFQYYREEENGRGNFPPRFSGLQFPNYSSELNVNALELDDSALYLCASSPRFLAGNEQFFGPGTRLTVL.

The gene calls are TRBV14 and TRBJ1-3, with unresolved D. CDR3 length: 16 residues. Germline V gene data show CDR1 as SGHDN and CDR2 as FVKESK. The germline V and J ends were trimmed by 1 base and 4 bases, with 14 bases remaining between them. CDR3 DNA sequence: TGTGCCAGCAGCCAAGTACCGTCGAGGGCAGGAAACACCATATATTTT. This codes for CASSQVPSRAGNTIYF.

V is TRBV7-9 and J is TRBJ1-4; the D is unclear. The CDR3 extends over 16 amino acids. The V gene's germline CDR1 is SEHNR and CDR2 FQNEAQ (reference sequence). Trimming took 2 bases from V and 4 from J, leaving 14 bases between them. The CDR3 reads CASSLITRTDNEKLFF. Here the CDR3 DNA reads TGTGCCAGCAGCTTAATTACACGGACTGATAATGAAAAACTGTTTTTT. The full variable domain, with the rest looked up from reference TRBV7-9 and TRBJ1-4, is DTGVSQNPRHKITKRGQNVTFRCDPISEHNRLYWYRQTLGQGPEFLTYFQNEAQLEKSRLLSDRFSAERPKGSFSTLEIQRTEQGDSAMYLCASSLITRTDNEKLFFGSGTQLSVL.